The 22 T cell receptor beta chains below come from one sample, sequenced in a study of T cells in Graves' hyperthyroidism and ophthalmopathy. The source material, RNA transcripts, was used to amplify TCR beta CDR3 regions. Primed by the HTBI set, a first-round RT-PCR was run on the TCR CDR3. MiXCR, run by TCRdb on the multiplex PCR reads, gives a single entry per CDR3 protein. The sample holds about 740,000 distinct CDR3 sequences, 12% to 15% seen once. The sequenced sample consisted of blood. Source of these receptors: a woman aged 18-30 years with Graves' hyperthyroidism.

J is TRBJ2-7 and V is TRBV20-1; TRBD2 matches 7 bases. This CDR3 contains 13 residues. V lost 3 bases, J lost 5 bases, and 7 bases stayed unmatched. The germline V gene has CDR1 DFQATT and CDR2 SNEGSKA (reference sequence). The CDR3 loop reads CSARGGGGHEQYF. The DNA of the CDR3 is TGCAGTGCTAGGGGGGGGGGGGGTCACGAGCAGTACTTC.

This clonotype was seen a single time. The V and J genes are TRBV10-3 and TRBJ2-3, with 7 bases that match TRBD2. Germline loops: CDR1 ENHRY, CDR2 SYGVKD. The CDR3 loop spans 14 amino acids. V was clipped by 3 bases and J by 2 bases; unmatched bases: 2. The CDR3 sequence: CAISEAGLTDTQYF. The CDR3 DNA reads as TGTGCCATCAGTGAAGCGGGACTCACAGATACGCAGTATTTT.

This chain joins TRBV19 and TRBJ1-5; D perhaps matches TRBD1 (5 bases). The germline V gene encodes CDR1 LNHDA and CDR2 SQIVND (reference sequence). The CDR3 totals 19 residues. V was trimmed by 5 bases and J by 0 bases, leaving 23 bases between them. CDR3 loop: CASSPKGRRQQYSNQPQHF. The CDR3 nucleotides read TGTGCCAGTAGTCCAAAGGGGAGGCGTCAGCAATATAGCAATCAGCCCCAGCATTTT.

J is TRBJ2-2 and V is TRBV5-6; tentative D call: TRBD1 (5 bases). The CDR3 totals 13 residues. V gave up 1 base and J gave up 6 bases, with 7 bases separating them. CDR1 is SGHDT, CDR2 YYEEEE, per germline. For the CDR3, the DNA is TGTGCCAGCAGCTTGTCCAGGGCCGGGGAGCTGTTTTTT. Protein sequence: CASSLSRAGELFF.

This clonotype was seen more than once but under ten times. The chain links TRBV7-2 to TRBJ2-5; D unclear. CDR1 and CDR2 (germline): SGHTA, FQGNSA. The length of the CDR3 is 14 residues. The V end was cut by 1 base, the J end by 5 bases, with 11 bases between. The CDR3 DNA sequence: TGTGCCAGCAGCTTAGTGAAGGGCGCCGAGACCCAGTACTTC. Its protein product is CASSLVKGAETQYF.

The J gene is TRBJ1-2, the V gene TRBV6-2 or TRBV6-3; 9 bases are shared with TRBD1. The length of the CDR3 is 15 residues. The V and J ends lost 7 bases and 0 bases, in that order; junction bases with no gene match: 6. CDR1 is MNHEY and CDR2 is SVGEGT in the germline V gene. In nucleotides, the CDR3 is TGTGCCAGCAATGGAGGGACAGGGTCTAACTATGGCTACACCTTC. This encodes CASNGGTGSNYGYTF.

The V gene is TRBV29-1, the J gene TRBJ2-7, with 11 bases aligning to TRBD1. From germline, CDR1 is SQVTM and CDR2 ANQGSEA. This CDR3 has 13 residues. V gave up 8 bases and J gave up 5 bases; unmatched junction bases: 8. The CDR3 spells CSFRRDRGDEQYF. The CDR3 nucleotides read TGCAGCTTTAGGCGGGACAGGGGGGACGAGCAGTACTTC.

This clonotype showed up many times. V is TRBV6-2 or TRBV6-3 and J is TRBJ1-1; no clear D. V was pared by 1 base and J by 1 base, with 7 bases between. Germline lookup yields CDR1 MNHEY and CDR2 SVGEGT. The CDR3 contains 14 residues. CDR3 amino acids: CASSYYSGNTEAFF. CDR3 coding DNA: TGTGCCAGCAGTTACTACTCCGGGAACACTGAAGCTTTCTTT.

The chain has TRBV28 and TRBJ2-1; 9 bases agree with TRBD1. V gave up 6 bases and J gave up 7 bases; unmatched junction bases: 4. This CDR3 has 13 residues. CDR1 is MDHEN, CDR2 SYDVKM, per germline. The CDR3 nucleotides read TGTGCCAGCAGGGGGACAGGGCCAAATGAGCAGTTCTTC. This gives the protein CASRGTGPNEQFF.

This clonotype was counted only a few times. The V call is TRBV6-2 or TRBV6-3, the J call TRBJ2-1; no firm D call. Looked up from germline, CDR1 is MNHEY and CDR2 is SVGEGT. This CDR3 has 15 amino acids. The V gene lost 5 bases and the J gene lost 3 bases, with 14 bases spanning the gap. CDR3: CASSVTDPLYNEQFF. CDR3 coding DNA: TGTGCCAGCAGTGTTACGGACCCACTCTACAATGAGCAGTTCTTC.

As regards this clonotype: The junction does not match germline at one end; this may be a read error. The rearrangement links TRBV29-1 to TRBJ1-5; 10 nucleotides agree with TRBD1. There are 14 residues in the CDR3. CDR1 and CDR2 (germline): SQVTM, ANQGSEA. The CDR3 is CSVATGGVNRPQHF. The CDR3 DNA reads as TGCAGCGTCGCGACAGGGGGCGTGAATCGGCCCCAGCATTTT. Looking up the rest from reference TRBV29-1 and TRBJ1-5 gives the full variable domain: SAVISQKPSRDICQRGTSLTIQCQVDSQVTMMFWYRQQPGQSLTLIATANQGSEATYESGFVIDKFPISRPNLTFSTLTVSNMSPEDSSIYLCSVATGGVNRPQHFGDGTRLSIL.

This clonotype was counted a few times. The chain is built from TRBV29-1 and TRBJ2-1; D is perhaps TRBD2 (5 bases). Germline V gives CDR1 SQVTM, CDR2 ANQGSEA. The CDR3 loop spans 12 amino acids. The V and J ends lost 4 bases and 3 bases respectively, with 7 bases between them. As DNA, the CDR3 is TGCAGCGTTGTCGGGGACTACAATGAGCAGTTCTTC. Encoded protein: CSVVGDYNEQFF.

This clonotype appeared a few times. The chain recombines TRBV12-5 with TRBJ1-1, with 8 nucleotides matching TRBD1. V shed 7 bases, J shed 7 bases, and the junction held 8 bases outside the gene matches. The CDR3 spans 13 residues. Germline CDR1 is LGHNT and CDR2 is FRNRAP. CDR3 nucleotide sequence: TGTGCTAGTGCCCTGGAGACAGGGGTTGAAGCTTTCTTT. Translation gives CASALETGVEAFF.

At least ten counts were recorded for this clonotype. V gene TRBV6-1 combines with J gene TRBJ2-7, with 12 bases lining up with TRBD1. With 6 bases clipped from V and 3 bases from J, the junction kept 24 bases outside the gene matches. Looked up from germline, CDR1 is MNHNS and CDR2 is SASEGT. The CDR3 totals 21 residues. The CDR3 coding sequence is TGTGCCAGCAGACCCTGGTTCTTAACGGGACAGGGGGCTAAAAAAAGCTACGAGCAGTACTTC. This sequence encodes CASRPWFLTGQGAKKSYEQYF.

The chain employs TRBV11-2 and TRBJ2-5; 8 nucleotides line up with TRBD2. This CDR3 is built from 16 residues. The V segment lost 4 bases and the J segment 4 bases; nucleotides outside the gene matches: 11. The germline CDR1 and CDR2 sequences are SGHAT and FQNNGV. The CDR3 reads CASSSQPTSAGETQYF. CDR3 nucleotides: TGTGCCAGCAGCTCCCAGCCGACTAGCGCGGGAGAGACCCAGTACTTC.

This clonotype was counted many times. The chain links TRBV20-1 to TRBJ2-1, with TRBD2 matching 9 bases. Per germline, CDR1 DFQATT and CDR2 SNEGSKA (reference sequence). The CDR3 sequence is 14 residues long. J lost 8 bases, V lost 1 base, and 6 bases had no gene match. The CDR3 DNA is TGCAGTGCTAGAGCCGCGGGAGGGACCTATGAGCAGTTCTTC. Its protein is CSARAAGGTYEQFF.

The chain employs TRBV20-1 and TRBJ2-1; D not certain. V lost 2 bases to trimming and J lost 3 bases, with 8 bases between them. CDR3 size: 13 residues. CDR1 is DFQATT, CDR2 SNEGSKA, per germline (reference sequence). The CDR3 loop is CSARRSNYNEQFF. CDR3 nucleotides: TGCAGTGCTAGAAGGTCTAACTACAATGAGCAGTTCTTC.

This clonotype was seen repeatedly, ten times or more. This rearrangement joins TRBV7-8 to TRBJ2-3; 8 nucleotides match TRBD2. After removal of 4 bases from V and 7 bases from J, the junction contained 13 bases not matched to a gene. The CDR3 loop spans 16 amino acids. The germline gives CDR1 SGHVS, CDR2 FQNEAQ. The CDR3: CASSSRVSGTGYTQYF. Here the CDR3 DNA reads TGTGCCAGCAGCTCTCGGGTTAGCGGGACGGGGTATACGCAGTATTTT.

This clonotype was seen repeatedly, ten times or more. The V and J genes are TRBV28 and TRBJ1-6; D gene ambiguous. The CDR3 totals 15 residues. Germline CDR1 MDHEN, CDR2 SYDVKM. The germline V and J ends were trimmed by 11 bases and 2 bases, with 16 bases remaining between them. CDR3 in amino acids: CAVTGRMTYNSPLHF. CDR3 nucleotides: TGTGCCGTCACGGGGAGGATGACCTATAATTCACCCCTCCACTTT.

This clonotype has at least ten counts. This chain joins TRBV7-6 and TRBJ2-7, with D possibly being TRBD2 (6 bases). CDR1 is SGHVS, CDR2 FNYEAQ, per germline. CDR3 length: 14 residues. Trimming took 4 bases from V and 2 from J, leaving 12 bases between them. The CDR3 loop is CASSSETSTYEQYF. DNA for the CDR3: TGTGCCAGCAGCTCAGAGACTAGTACCTACGAGCAGTACTTC. The variable domain in full, with the rest retrieved from reference TRBV7-6 and TRBJ2-7, is GAGVSQSPRYKVTKRGQDVALRCDPISGHVSLYWYRQALGQGPEFLTYFNYEAQQDKSGLPNDRFSAERPEGSISTLTIQRTEQRDSAMYRCASSSETSTYEQYFGPGTRLTVT.

The chain carries TRBV15 and TRBJ2-1; TRBD1 or TRBD2 may be the D gene (6 bases each). The CDR3 extends over 16 amino acids. Trimming removed 1 base at V and 6 bases at J, with 16 bases between. In germline, CDR1 is LNHNV, CDR2 YYDKDF (reference sequence). The CDR3 sequence: CATSRVGGSRGNEQFF. CDR3 DNA: TGTGCCACCAGCAGAGTAGGGGGGAGTCGAGGCAATGAGCAGTTCTTC. Looking up the rest from reference TRBV15 and TRBJ2-1 gives the full variable domain: DAMVIQNPRYQVTQFGKPVTLSCSQTLNHNVMYWYQQKSSQAPKLLFHYYDKDFNNEADTPDNFQSRRPNTSFCFLDIRSPGLGDTAMYLCATSRVGGSRGNEQFFGPGTRLTVL.

This clonotype was seen repeatedly, ten times or more. J is TRBJ2-5 and V is TRBV6-1; maybe TRBD2 (6 bases). The CDR3 runs 15 residues. The V end lost 5 bases, the J end lost 0 bases, and 13 bases lay between the germline ends. Germline V gene data show CDR1 as MNHNS and CDR2 as SASEGT. CDR3 protein: CASSLEGRNQETQYF. The CDR3 DNA is TGTGCCAGCAGTTTGGAGGGACGCAACCAAGAGACCCAGTACTTC.